The sequence of this TCR beta chain was determined in a study of blood T cells in healthy people across ages. Findings and caveats of the study: Naive CD4+ cells and diversity were both higher in long-lived donors than in aged donors.

The use of a sample-barcoded 5' primer and a J-beta primer mix characterized a second PCR of roughly 7 to 11 cycles. From the 5' RACE reads, TCRdb called clonotypes with MiXCR, one entry per CDR3 protein. The data show approximately 1.5 million distinct CDR3 sequences, roughly 32% seen once. CDR3 length: 14 amino acids. Trimming took 3 bases from V and 10 from J, leaving 19 bases between them. Regarding this clonotype: Its target is unknown.

Input material: blood. The chain has TRBV12-3 or TRBV12-4 and TRBJ2-7, with D hard to call. The sequence was obtained from a woman in her thirties in good health. DNA of the CDR3: TGTGCCAGCAGTTTGTTGCCCTCCAGGTCGCCCCAGTACTTC. The encoded protein is CASSLLPSRSPQYF.